A selection of T cell receptor beta chains follows, all from one sample in a study of breast tumors, draining lymph nodes, adjacent tissues. TCRdb ran MiXCR on the multiplex PCR reads and lists one entry per CDR3 protein. The data contain fewer than 250,000 distinct CDR3 sequences, approximately 30% of them singletons. Sequencing used axillary lymph node tissue. These receptors all stem from a female donor with breast cancer. Some clones in this sample may be carry-over from other donors' samples. Each CDR3 is given with its conserved first and last residue. A D gene is named only where the DNA matches it firmly. Some rows mark clone size as missing; the rest say once, few, many or name a class of expanded clone.

>-|-|13|TRBV12-3/TRBV12-4|TRBJ2-5
TGTGCCAGCAGTTTGAGAGGGGGGGAGACCCTGTACTTC
CASSLRGGETLYF
>-|-|13|TRBV30|TRBJ1-2
TGTGCCTGGGAAAGCGTCACTAACTATGGCTACACCTTC
CAWESVTNYGYTF
>-|-|14|TRBV5-5|TRBJ2-3
TGTGCCAGCAGCTTACCTAGCGCAGCAGATACGCAGTATTTT
CASSLPSAADTQYF
>many|TRBD1|14|TRBV20-1|TRBJ1-2
TGCAGTGCTAGAGTTAGGACAGGGAATTATGGCTACACCTTC
CSARVRTGNYGYTF
>few|-|15|TRBV27|TRBJ2-1
TGTGCCAGCAGTTCAGCGTCGGGACGCTACAATGAGCAGTTCTTC
CASSSASGRYNEQFF
>many|TRBD2|12|TRBV5-4|TRBJ2-5
TGTGCCAGCAGTCTAGGGGAGGGGACCCAGTACTTC
CASSLGEGTQYF
>-|TRBD1|15|TRBV2|TRBJ1-6
TGTGCCAGCAGACGGACAGGGGCCCCTCGAGAACCCCTCCACTTT
CASRRTGAPREPLHF
>-|TRBD2|14|TRBV12-3/TRBV12-4|TRBJ2-7
TGTGCCAGCAGTCTCGCGGGAGGGGGCTACGAGCGGTACTTC
CASSLAGGGYERYF
>-|TRBD1|17|TRBV20-1|TRBJ1-5
TGCAGTGCTAGAGGTATTGTACAGGGGCTTAGCAATCAGCCCCAGCATTTT
CSARGIVQGLSNQPQHF
>many|TRBD2|15|TRBV7-9|TRBJ2-1
TGTGCCAGCAGCGCCGTAGCGGGAGCCTACAATGAGCAGTTCTTC
CASSAVAGAYNEQFF
>many|-|19|TRBV5-1|TRBJ2-5
TGCGCCAGCAGCTCGGGGGTCGGGTGGGGCCGACGCCTCCAAGAGACCCAGTACTTC
CASSSGVGWGRRLQETQYF
>many|TRBD2|17|TRBV6-5|TRBJ2-3
TGTGCCAGCAGTTACTCGATTGCGGGAGGGGGTCCAGATACGCAGTATTTT
CASSYSIAGGGPDTQYF
>many|-|13|TRBV7-3|TRBJ2-3
TGTGCCAGCAGCGCTGCTAGCACAGATACGCAGTATTTT
CASSAASTDTQYF